Each of the 19 T cell receptor beta chains below was sequenced from the same sample in a study of T cells in Graves' hyperthyroidism and ophthalmopathy. The source material, RNA transcripts, was used to amplify TCR beta CDR3 regions. The primer set for the first-round RT-PCR of the TCR CDR3 was HTBI. Via MiXCR, TCRdb re-called the multiplex PCR reads, giving one row per CDR3 protein. The profile shows roughly 600,000 distinct CDR3 sequences, about 14% of them singletons. Sequenced input: blood. These receptors all come from a woman between 45 and 65 years old with Graves' ophthalmopathy.

This clonotype has just a few counts. The chain recombines TRBV14 with TRBJ2-7; D may be TRBD1 (7 bases). The CDR3 contains 16 residues. The V gene's germline CDR1 is SGHDN and CDR2 FVKESK. Trimming cost V 3 bases and J 3 bases, with 18 bases left between them. The CDR3 DNA reads TGTGCCAGCAGCCAGCGAGACAGGGACTGGTTCTACGAGCAGTACTTC. Translation gives CASSQRDRDWFYEQYF. The variable domain in full, with the rest retrieved from reference TRBV14 and TRBJ2-7, is EAGVTQFPSHSVIEKGQTVTLRCDPISGHDNLYWYRRVMGKEIKFLLHFVKESKQDESGMPNNRFLAERTGGTYSTLKVQPAELEDSGVYFCASSQRDRDWFYEQYFGPGTRLTVT.

This clonotype has a count of ten or more. The chain links TRBV6-2 or TRBV6-3 to TRBJ2-7, with 10 positions matching TRBD2. V shed 4 bases and J 2 bases; nucleotides not matched to a gene: 8. Germline V gene data show CDR1 as MNHEY and CDR2 as SVGEGT. This CDR3 region has 16 residues. The CDR3, as DNA: TGTGCCAGCAGTTCGACACTAGCGGGAACGGCCTACGAGCAGTACTTC. Protein sequence: CASSSTLAGTAYEQYF.

The table lists this clonotype with a few counts. This chain connects TRBV7-3 to TRBJ1-5; the match to TRBD1 covers 8 bases. The ends lost 6 bases at V and 6 bases at J; junction bases unmatched: 10. This CDR3 spans 15 amino acids. The germline CDR1 and CDR2 sequences are SGHTA and FQGTGA. CDR3 bases: TGTGCCAGCAGAGACGGACAGGGCGGACGTCAGCCCCAGCATTTT. Protein: CASRDGQGGRQPQHF. The full variable domain, with the rest looked up from reference TRBV7-3 and TRBJ1-5, is GAGVSQTPSNKVTEKGKYVELRCDPISGHTALYWYRQSLGQGPEFLIYFQGTGAADDSGLPNDRFFAVRPEGSVSTLKIQRTERGDSAVYLCASRDGQGGRQPQHFGDGTRLSIL.

This clonotype occurred a few times. The chain joins TRBV6-2 or TRBV6-3 to TRBJ2-5; D is perhaps TRBD2 (5 bases). The germline V and J ends were trimmed by 6 bases and 2 bases, with 13 bases remaining between them. This CDR3 contains 14 residues. Germline CDR1 MNHEY, CDR2 SVGEGT. The CDR3 protein is CASSRSWEQETQYF. The CDR3 region has the DNA TGTGCCAGCAGCCGTTCGTGGGAGCAAGAGACCCAGTACTTC.

The V gene is TRBV13, the J gene TRBJ2-3; 8 bases fit TRBD1. The J segment lost 4 bases and the V segment lost 0 bases, leaving 6 bases of the junction unmatched. Germline loops: CDR1 PRHDT, CDR2 FYEKMQ (reference sequence). There are 16 residues in the CDR3. The CDR3 DNA reads TGTGCCAGCAGCTTAGGCGGACAGGGTAGGGCAGATACGCAGTATTTT. This gives the protein CASSLGGQGRADTQYF.

This clonotype was seen more than once but under ten times. This chain uses TRBV10-3 with TRBJ1-4; D perhaps matches TRBD1 (6 bases). Germline loops: CDR1 ENHRY, CDR2 SYGVKD. This CDR3 contains 14 residues. The ends were cut back, 3 bases at V and 10 bases at J, with 15 bases in the middle. The CDR3 DNA reads TGTGCCATCAGTGAAAAAGTGGGGGCTGGAAAACTGTTTTTT. Translated, it gives CAISEKVGAGKLFF.

This clonotype was seen repeatedly, ten times or more. The chain links TRBV28 to TRBJ1-1; D unclear. V was shortened by 6 bases and J by 6 bases, with 20 bases between the two germline ends. The CDR3 is 15 amino acids. Germline lookup yields CDR1 MDHEN and CDR2 SYDVKM. The CDR3 DNA is TGTGCCAGCAGGGCTAGCTTCCTACCCTACGCTGAAGCTTTCTTT. Its protein product is CASRASFLPYAEAFF.

This clonotype was detected a few times. J is TRBJ1-2 and V is TRBV7-6, with 9 nucleotides matching TRBD1. This CDR3 region has 15 residues. After removal of 2 bases from V and 4 bases from J, the junction contained 5 bases not matched to a gene. CDR1 is SGHVS, CDR2 FNYEAQ, per germline. In nucleotides, the CDR3 is TGTGCCAGCAGCTTACGGACAGGGGAGCCCTATGGCTACACCTTC. Translation: CASSLRTGEPYGYTF.

Ten or more counts support this clonotype. The chain is built from TRBV20-1 and TRBJ2-1; 9 positions match TRBD1. The CDR3 contains 15 residues. V shed 0 bases and J 6 bases; nucleotides not matched to a gene: 6. The germline CDR1 and CDR2 sequences are DFQATT and SNEGSKA (reference sequence). CDR3 region: CSAREGTGRANEQFF. DNA of the CDR3: TGCAGTGCTAGAGAAGGGACAGGGCGGGCCAATGAGCAGTTCTTC.

This clonotype was seen many times. This sequence joins TRBV7-2 and TRBJ1-1, with 10 bases aligning to TRBD1. Germline loops: CDR1 SGHTA, CDR2 FQGNSA. This CDR3 contains 17 residues. The J segment lost 2 bases and the V segment lost 5 bases, leaving 11 bases of the junction unmatched. CDR3 amino acids: CASSRPRQGAVNTEAFF. The CDR3 bases are TGTGCCAGCAGCCGCCCTCGACAGGGGGCCGTAAACACTGAAGCTTTCTTT.

This clonotype was detected many times. The rearrangement links TRBV30 to TRBJ2-7, with TRBD2 identical over 7 bases. Germline-derived CDR1 and CDR2 are GTSNPN and SVGIG (reference sequence). The CDR3 consists of 14 residues. J lost 0 bases, V lost 0 bases, and 2 bases had no gene match. The CDR3 coding sequence is TGTGCCTGGAGTGTAGCGGGAATCTCCTACGAGCAGTACTTC. As protein: CAWSVAGISYEQYF.

The chain is built from TRBV27 and TRBJ1-2; D is perhaps TRBD1 (6 bases). The CDR3 extends over 13 amino acids. Germline V gene sequence: CDR1 MNHEY, CDR2 SMNVEV (reference sequence). Trimming took off 6 bases at V and 7 bases at J, with 15 bases between the two ends. Here the CDR3 DNA reads TGTGCCAGCAGCCCCAGGGGCGTGGGTGGCTACACCTTC. It encodes CASSPRGVGGYTF.

This clonotype came up a few times. The chain has TRBV7-9 and TRBJ2-3, with TRBD1 matching 7 bases. The germline CDR1 and CDR2 sequences are SEHNR and FQNEAQ (reference sequence). The junction had 7 bases not matched to a gene; V was cut back by 5 bases and J by 2 bases. The CDR3 sequence is 15 residues long. The CDR3 sequence: CASSLPQGYTDTQYF. DNA for the CDR3: TGTGCCAGCAGCCTTCCACAGGGGTACACAGATACGCAGTATTTT.

This clonotype was counted at least ten times. This rearrangement joins TRBV28 to TRBJ1-4, with D possibly matching TRBD1 (6 bases). In germline, CDR1 is MDHEN, CDR2 SYDVKM. Trimming stripped 8 bases from V and 0 bases from J, with 16 bases between. There are 16 residues in the CDR3. The CDR3 DNA follows: TGTGCCAGCTACGCAGGGGAATTCGCAACTAATGAAAAACTGTTTTTT. This sequence encodes CASYAGEFATNEKLFF.

This clonotype was recorded many times. V gene TRBV19 combines with J gene TRBJ2-1; no clear D. Germline assignment: CDR1 LNHDA and CDR2 SQIVND (reference sequence). The CDR3 runs 11 residues. Trimming took 7 bases from V and 8 from J, leaving 9 bases between them. CDR3 coding DNA: TGTGCCAGTACCATCCAGGATGAGCAGTTCTTC. Its translation: CASTIQDEQFF.

The sample holds many counts of this clonotype. V and J are TRBV9 and TRBJ2-7; 7 bases map to TRBD1. Germline CDR1 is SGDLS and CDR2 is YYNGEE. This CDR3 has 14 amino acids. The V gene end was trimmed by 0 bases and the J gene end by 3 bases; junction bases not matched to a gene: 3. The CDR3, as DNA: TGTGCCAGCAGCGTAGCAGGGACAGACTACGAGCAGTACTTC. It translates to CASSVAGTDYEQYF. Filled out from reference TRBV9 and TRBJ2-7, the complete variable domain reads DSGVTQTPKHLITATGQRVTLRCSPRSGDLSVYWYQQSLDQGLQFLIQYYNGEERAKGNILERFSAQQFPDLHSELNLSSLELGDSALYFCASSVAGTDYEQYFGPGTRLTVT.

The sample holds many counts of this clonotype. V is TRBV11-2 and J is TRBJ2-1, with D possibly matching TRBD2 (6 bases). The germline gives CDR1 SGHAT, CDR2 FQNNGV. V shed 6 bases and J shed 5 bases, with 17 bases lying between them. The CDR3 spans 15 residues. CDR3 bases: TGTGCCAGCAGTCCCCAGCGGGTCTCAAACAATGAGCAGTTCTTC. Translated, it gives CASSPQRVSNNEQFF.

The gene calls are TRBV9 and TRBJ1-1; D is perhaps TRBD1 (5 bases). V was trimmed by 4 bases and J by 1 base, leaving 14 bases between them. This CDR3 is built from 15 residues. Germline loops: CDR1 SGDLS, CDR2 YYNGEE. In DNA, the CDR3 is TGTGCCAGCAGCCCGCAATGGGGGGAGAACACTGAAGCTTTCTTT. Protein sequence: CASSPQWGENTEAFF.

This clonotype was found many times. V and J are TRBV19 and TRBJ1-1, with D unclear. There are 14 residues in the CDR3. Germline assignment: CDR1 LNHDA and CDR2 SQIVND (reference sequence). V gave up 5 bases and J gave up 2 bases, with 12 bases separating them. The CDR3 sequence: CASSPPPVNTEAFF. In DNA form, the CDR3 reads TGTGCCAGTAGTCCCCCCCCAGTTAACACTGAAGCTTTCTTT.